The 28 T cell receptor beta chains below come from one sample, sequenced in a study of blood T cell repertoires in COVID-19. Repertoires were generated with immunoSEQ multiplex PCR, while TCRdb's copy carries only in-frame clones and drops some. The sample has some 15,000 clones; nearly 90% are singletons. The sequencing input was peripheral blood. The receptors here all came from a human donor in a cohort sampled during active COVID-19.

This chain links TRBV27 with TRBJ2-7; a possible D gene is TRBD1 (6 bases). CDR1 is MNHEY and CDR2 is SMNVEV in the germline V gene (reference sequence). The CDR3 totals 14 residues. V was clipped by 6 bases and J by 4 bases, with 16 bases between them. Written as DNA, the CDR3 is TGTGCCAGCAGCGGACCTACAGGGTTGTACGAGCAGTACTTC. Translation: CASSGPTGLYEQYF.

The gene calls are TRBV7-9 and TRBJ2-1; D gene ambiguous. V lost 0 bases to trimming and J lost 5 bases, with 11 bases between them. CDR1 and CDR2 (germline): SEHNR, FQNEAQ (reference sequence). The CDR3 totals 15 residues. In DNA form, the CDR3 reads TGTGCCAGCAGCTTAGCGCTTTACAAAGACAATGAGCAGTTCTTC. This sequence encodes CASSLALYKDNEQFF.

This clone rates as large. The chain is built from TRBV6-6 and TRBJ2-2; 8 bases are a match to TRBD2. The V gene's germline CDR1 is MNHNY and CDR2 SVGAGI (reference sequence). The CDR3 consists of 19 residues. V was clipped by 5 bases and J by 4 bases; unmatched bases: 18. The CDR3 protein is CASSPPQRVSGGITGELFF. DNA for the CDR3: TGTGCCAGCAGTCCGCCGCAGAGGGTCAGCGGGGGTATCACCGGGGAGCTGTTTTTT.

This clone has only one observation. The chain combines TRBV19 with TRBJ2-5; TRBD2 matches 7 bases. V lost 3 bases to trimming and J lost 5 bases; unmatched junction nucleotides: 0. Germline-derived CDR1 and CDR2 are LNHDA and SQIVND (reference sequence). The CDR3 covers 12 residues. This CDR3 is CASSIGGETQYF. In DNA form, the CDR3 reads TGTGCCAGTAGTATCGGGGGGGAGACCCAGTACTTC.

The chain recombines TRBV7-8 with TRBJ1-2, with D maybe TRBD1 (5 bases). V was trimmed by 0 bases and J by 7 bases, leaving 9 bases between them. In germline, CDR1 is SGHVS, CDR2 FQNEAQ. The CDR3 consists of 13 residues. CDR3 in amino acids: CASSLAEQGGYTF. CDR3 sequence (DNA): TGTGCCAGCAGCTTAGCGGAGCAGGGTGGCTACACCTTC.

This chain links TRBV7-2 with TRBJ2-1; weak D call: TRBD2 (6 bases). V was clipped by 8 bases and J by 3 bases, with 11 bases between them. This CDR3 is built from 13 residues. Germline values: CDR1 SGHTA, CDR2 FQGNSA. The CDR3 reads CASRADYYNEQFF. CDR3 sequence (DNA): TGTGCCAGCCGCGCGGACTACTACAATGAGCAGTTCTTC.

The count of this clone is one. CDR3 residues: CASSLDVRNTEAFF. For the CDR3, the DNA is TGCGCCAGCAGCTTGGACGTGCGGAACACTGAAGCTTTCTTT. This sequence joins TRBV5-1 and TRBJ1-1, with no clear D. There are 14 residues in the CDR3. The V gene's germline CDR1 is SGHRS and CDR2 YFSETQ. Trimming pared 0 bases from V and 1 base from J, leaving 7 bases between.

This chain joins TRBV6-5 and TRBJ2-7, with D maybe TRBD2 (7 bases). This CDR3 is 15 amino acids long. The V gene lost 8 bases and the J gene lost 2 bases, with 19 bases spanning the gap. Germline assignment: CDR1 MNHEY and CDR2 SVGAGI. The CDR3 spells CASGPEGGATYEQYF. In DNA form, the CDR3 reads TGTGCCAGCGGCCCCGAGGGGGGGGCAACCTACGAGCAGTACTTC.

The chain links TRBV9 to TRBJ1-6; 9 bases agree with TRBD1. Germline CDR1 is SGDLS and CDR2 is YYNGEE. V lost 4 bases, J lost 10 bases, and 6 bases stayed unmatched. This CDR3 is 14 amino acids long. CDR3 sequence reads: CASSPTGGGSPLHF. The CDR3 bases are TGTGCCAGCAGCCCCACAGGGGGCGGGTCACCCCTCCACTTT.

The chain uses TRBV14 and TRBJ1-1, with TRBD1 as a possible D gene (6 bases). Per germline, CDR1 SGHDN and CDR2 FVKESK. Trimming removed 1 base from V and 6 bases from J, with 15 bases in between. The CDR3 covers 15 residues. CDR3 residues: CASSQGTGPVAEAFF. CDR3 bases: TGTGCCAGCAGCCAAGGAACAGGGCCGGTCGCTGAAGCTTTCTTT. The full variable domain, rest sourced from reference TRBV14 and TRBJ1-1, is EAGVTQFPSHSVIEKGQTVTLRCDPISGHDNLYWYRRVMGKEIKFLLHFVKESKQDESGMPNNRFLAERTGGTYSTLKVQPAELEDSGVYFCASSQGTGPVAEAFFGQGTRLTVV.

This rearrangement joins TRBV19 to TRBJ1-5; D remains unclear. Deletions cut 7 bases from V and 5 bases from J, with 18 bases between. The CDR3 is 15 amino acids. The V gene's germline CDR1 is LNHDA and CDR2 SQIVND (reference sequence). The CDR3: CASKSESFFDQPQHF. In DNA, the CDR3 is TGTGCCAGTAAAAGCGAGAGTTTCTTCGATCAGCCCCAGCATTTT. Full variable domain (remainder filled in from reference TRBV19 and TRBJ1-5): DGGITQSPKYLFRKEGQNVTLSCEQNLNHDAMYWYRQDPGQGLRLIYYSQIVNDFQKGDIAEGYSVSREKKESFPLTVTSAQKNPTAFYLCASKSESFFDQPQHFGDGTRLSIL.

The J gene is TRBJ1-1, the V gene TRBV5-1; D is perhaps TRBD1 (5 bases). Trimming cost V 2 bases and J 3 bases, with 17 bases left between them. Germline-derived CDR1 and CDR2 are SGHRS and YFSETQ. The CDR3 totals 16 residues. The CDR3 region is CASSFRGGDTYTEAFF. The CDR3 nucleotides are TGCGCCAGCAGCTTCCGCGGGGGGGATACGTACACTGAAGCTTTCTTT.

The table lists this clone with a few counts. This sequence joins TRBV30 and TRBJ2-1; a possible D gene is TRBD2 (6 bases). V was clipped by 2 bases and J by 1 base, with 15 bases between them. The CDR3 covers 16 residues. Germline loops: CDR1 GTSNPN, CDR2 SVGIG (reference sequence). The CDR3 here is CAWSLGGLKSYNEQFF. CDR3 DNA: TGTGCCTGGAGTCTGGGGGGTCTTAAGTCCTACAATGAGCAGTTCTTC.

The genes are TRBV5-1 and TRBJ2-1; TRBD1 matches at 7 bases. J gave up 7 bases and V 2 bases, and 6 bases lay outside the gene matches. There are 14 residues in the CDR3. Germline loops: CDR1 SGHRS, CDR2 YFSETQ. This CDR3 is CASSLASGGNEQFF. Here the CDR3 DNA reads TGCGCCAGCAGCTTAGCCTCAGGGGGTAATGAGCAGTTCTTC.

CDR3 sequence reads: CASSLAQYF. CDR3 DNA sequence: TGTGCCAGCAGCTTGGCTCAGTACTTC. V usage is TRBV5-4 and J usage is TRBJ2-7; D gene ambiguous. This CDR3 is 9 amino acids long. From germline, CDR1 is SGHNT and CDR2 YYREEE (reference sequence). The ends were cut back, 0 bases at V and 10 bases at J, with 2 bases in the middle.

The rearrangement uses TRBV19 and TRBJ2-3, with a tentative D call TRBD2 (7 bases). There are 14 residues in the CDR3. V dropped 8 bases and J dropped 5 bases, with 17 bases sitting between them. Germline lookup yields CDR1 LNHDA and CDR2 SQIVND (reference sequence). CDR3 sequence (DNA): TGTGCCAGTGGCCCGAGGGGGGGGCAAGATACGCAGTATTTT. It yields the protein CASGPRGGQDTQYF.

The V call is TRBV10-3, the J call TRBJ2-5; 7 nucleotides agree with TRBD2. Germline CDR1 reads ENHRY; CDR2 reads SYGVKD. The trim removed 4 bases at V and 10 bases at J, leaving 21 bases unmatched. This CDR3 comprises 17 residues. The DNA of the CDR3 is TGTGCCATCAGTGCCACGGCCCCGGAAAGCGGGGTACAGAGCCAGTACTTC. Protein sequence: CAISATAPESGVQSQYF.

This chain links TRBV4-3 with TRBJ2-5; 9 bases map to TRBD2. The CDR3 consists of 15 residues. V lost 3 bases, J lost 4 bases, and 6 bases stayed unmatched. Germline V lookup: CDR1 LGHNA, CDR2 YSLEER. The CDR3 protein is CASSQNPTSGETQYF. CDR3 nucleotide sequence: TGCGCCAGCAGCCAGAATCCGACTAGCGGAGAGACCCAGTACTTC.

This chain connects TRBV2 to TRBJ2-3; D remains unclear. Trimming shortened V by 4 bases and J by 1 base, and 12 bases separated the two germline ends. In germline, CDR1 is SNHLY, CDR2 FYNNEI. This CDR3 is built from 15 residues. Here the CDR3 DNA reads TGTGCCAGCAGTGTTGATGGGCCCCGCACAGATACGCAGTATTTT. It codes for CASSVDGPRTDTQYF.

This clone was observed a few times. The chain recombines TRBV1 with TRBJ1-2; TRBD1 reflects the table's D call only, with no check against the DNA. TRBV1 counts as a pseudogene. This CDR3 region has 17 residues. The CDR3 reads CTSSQVTGSPSNYGYTF. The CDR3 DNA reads TGCACCAGCAGCCAGGTGACAGGGTCCCCTTCTAACTATGGCTACACCTTC.

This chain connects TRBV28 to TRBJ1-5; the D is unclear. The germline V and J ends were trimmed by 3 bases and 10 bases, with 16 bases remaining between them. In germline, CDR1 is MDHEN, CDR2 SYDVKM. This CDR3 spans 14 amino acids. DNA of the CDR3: TGTGCCAGCAGTTTGAGGTCTGTCCATATTCCCCAGCATTTT. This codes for CASSLRSVHIPQHF. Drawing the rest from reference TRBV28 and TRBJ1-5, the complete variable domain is DVKVTQSSRYLVKRTGEKVFLECVQDMDHENMFWYRQDPGLGLRLIYFSYDVKMKEKGDIPEGYSVSREKKERFSLILESASTNQTSMYLCASSLRSVHIPQHFGDGTRLSIL.

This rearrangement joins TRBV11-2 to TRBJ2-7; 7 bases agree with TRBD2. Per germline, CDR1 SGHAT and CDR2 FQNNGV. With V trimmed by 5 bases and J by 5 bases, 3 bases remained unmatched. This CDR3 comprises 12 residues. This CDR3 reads CASSLGTNEQYF. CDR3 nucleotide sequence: TGTGCCAGCAGCCTTGGGACTAACGAGCAGTACTTC.

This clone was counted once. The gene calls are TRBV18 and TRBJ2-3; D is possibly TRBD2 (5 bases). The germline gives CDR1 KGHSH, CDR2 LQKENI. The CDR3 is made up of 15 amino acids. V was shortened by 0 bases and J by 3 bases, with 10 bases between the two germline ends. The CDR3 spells CASSPPGVYTDTQYF. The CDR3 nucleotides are TGTGCCAGCTCACCACCCGGGGTATATACAGATACGCAGTATTTT.

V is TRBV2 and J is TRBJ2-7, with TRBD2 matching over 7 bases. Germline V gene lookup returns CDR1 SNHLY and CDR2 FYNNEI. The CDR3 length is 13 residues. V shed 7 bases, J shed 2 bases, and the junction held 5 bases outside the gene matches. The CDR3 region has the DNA TGTGCCAGCAAAACGACTAGCCCCTACGAGCAGTACTTC. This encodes CASKTTSPYEQYF.

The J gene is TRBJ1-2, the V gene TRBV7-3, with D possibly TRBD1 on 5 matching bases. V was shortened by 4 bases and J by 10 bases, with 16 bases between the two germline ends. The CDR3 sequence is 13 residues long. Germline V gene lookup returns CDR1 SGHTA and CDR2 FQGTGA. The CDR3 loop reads CASSSEGMGDYTF. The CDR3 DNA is TGTGCCAGCAGCTCGGAGGGGATGGGGGACTACACCTTC.

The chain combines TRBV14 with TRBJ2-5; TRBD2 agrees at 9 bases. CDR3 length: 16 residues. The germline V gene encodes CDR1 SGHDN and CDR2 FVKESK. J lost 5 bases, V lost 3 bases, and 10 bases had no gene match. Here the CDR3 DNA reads TGTGCCAGCAGCCAGATAGCGGGGGCCTCGGGGGAGACCCAGTACTTC. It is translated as CASSQIAGASGETQYF.

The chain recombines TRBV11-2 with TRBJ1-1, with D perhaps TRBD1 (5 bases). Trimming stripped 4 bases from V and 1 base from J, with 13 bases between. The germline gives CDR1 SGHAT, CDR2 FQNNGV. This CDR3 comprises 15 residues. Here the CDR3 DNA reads TGTGCCAGCAGCTCCCAGACAGCTTGGAACACTGAAGCTTTCTTT. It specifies CASSSQTAWNTEAFF.

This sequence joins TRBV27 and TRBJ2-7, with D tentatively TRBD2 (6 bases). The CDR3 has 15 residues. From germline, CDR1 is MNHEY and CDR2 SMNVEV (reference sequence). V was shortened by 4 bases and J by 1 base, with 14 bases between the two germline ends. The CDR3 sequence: CASSWRGAGSYEQYF. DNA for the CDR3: TGTGCCAGCAGTTGGCGGGGCGCGGGATCCTACGAGCAGTACTTC.